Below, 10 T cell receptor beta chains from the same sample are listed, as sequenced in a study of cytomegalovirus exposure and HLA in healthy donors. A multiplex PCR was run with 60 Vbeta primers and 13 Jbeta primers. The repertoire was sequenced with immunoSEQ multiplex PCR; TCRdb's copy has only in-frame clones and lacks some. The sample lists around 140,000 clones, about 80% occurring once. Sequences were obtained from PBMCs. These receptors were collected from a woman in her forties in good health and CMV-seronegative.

The CDR3 region has the DNA TGTGCCAGCAGCTTAGAGGTTAGGACTACCTACGAGCAGTACTTC. It encodes CASSLEVRTTYEQYF. The V gene is TRBV7-2, the J gene TRBJ2-7, with D possibly matching TRBD2 (6 bases). CDR3 length: 15 residues. The V end lost 1 base, the J end lost 2 bases, and 12 bases lay between the germline ends. CDR1 and CDR2 from the germline V gene are SGHTA and FQGNSA.

Written as DNA, the CDR3 is TGTGCCAGCAGCTTAGGACAGGAATATGGCTACACCTTC. Translated, it gives CASSLGQEYGYTF. This sequence joins TRBV13 and TRBJ1-2, with a tentative D call TRBD1 (5 bases). V was cut by 0 bases and J by 5 bases, with 7 bases left in between. Germline V CDR1 and CDR2: PRHDT, FYEKMQ (reference sequence). The CDR3 has 13 amino acids.

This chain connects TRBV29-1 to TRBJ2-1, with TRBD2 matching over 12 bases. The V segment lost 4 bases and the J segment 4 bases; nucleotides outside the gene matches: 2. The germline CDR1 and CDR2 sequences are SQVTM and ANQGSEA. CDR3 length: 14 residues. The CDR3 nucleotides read TGCAGCGTTGCCGGACTAGCGGGATACAATGAGCAGTTCTTC. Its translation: CSVAGLAGYNEQFF.

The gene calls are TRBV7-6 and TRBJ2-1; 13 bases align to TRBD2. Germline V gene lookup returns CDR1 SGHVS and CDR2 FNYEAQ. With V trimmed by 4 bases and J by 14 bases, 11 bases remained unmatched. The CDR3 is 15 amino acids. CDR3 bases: TGTGCCAGCAGCTCCACCTCCCTACTAGCGGGGGGGGAGTTCTTC. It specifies CASSSTSLLAGGEFF.

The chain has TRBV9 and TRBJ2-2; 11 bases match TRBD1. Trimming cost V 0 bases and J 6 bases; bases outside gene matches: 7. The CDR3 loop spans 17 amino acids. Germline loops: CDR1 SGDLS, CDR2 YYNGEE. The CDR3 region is CASSVEWGQGDAGELFF. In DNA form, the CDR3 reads TGTGCCAGCAGCGTAGAATGGGGACAGGGGGACGCCGGGGAGCTGTTTTTT.

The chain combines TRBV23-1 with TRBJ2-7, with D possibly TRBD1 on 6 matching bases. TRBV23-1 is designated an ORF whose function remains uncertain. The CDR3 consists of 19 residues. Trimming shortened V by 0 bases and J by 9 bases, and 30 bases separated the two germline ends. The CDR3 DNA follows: TGCGCCAGCAGTCAATCAGGGCCGTCACAGGGACCGCGATCCTCCGGGCAGTACTTC. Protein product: CASSQSGPSQGPRSSGQYF.

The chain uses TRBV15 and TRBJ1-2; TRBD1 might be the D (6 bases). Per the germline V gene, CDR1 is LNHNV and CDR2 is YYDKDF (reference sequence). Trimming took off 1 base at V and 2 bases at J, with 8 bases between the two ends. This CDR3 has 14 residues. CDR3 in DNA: TGTGCCACCAGCAGAGTTCAGGGGAACTATGGCTACACCTTC. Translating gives CATSRVQGNYGYTF.

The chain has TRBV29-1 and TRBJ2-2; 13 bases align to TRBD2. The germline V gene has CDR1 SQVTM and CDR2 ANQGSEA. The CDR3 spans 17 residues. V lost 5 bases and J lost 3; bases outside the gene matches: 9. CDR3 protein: CSVRGLAGVGDTGELFF. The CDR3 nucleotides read TGCAGCGTTCGCGGACTAGCGGGAGTAGGTGACACCGGGGAGCTGTTTTTT.

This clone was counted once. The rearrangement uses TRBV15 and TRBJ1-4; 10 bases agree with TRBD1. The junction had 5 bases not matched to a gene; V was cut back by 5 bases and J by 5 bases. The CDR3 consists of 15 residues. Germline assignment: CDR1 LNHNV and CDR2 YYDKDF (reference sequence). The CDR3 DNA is TGTGCCACCAGCTACGAGGGACAGGGGAATGAAAAACTGTTTTTT. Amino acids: CATSYEGQGNEKLFF.

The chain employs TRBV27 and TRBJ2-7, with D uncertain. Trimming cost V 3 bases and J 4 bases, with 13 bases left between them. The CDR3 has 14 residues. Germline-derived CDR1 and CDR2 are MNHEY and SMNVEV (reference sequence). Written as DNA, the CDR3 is TGTGCCAGCAGTTTGCGAGGTTACTCGTACGAGCAGTACTTC. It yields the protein CASSLRGYSYEQYF.